This is a list of T cell receptor beta chains from one sample in a study of T cells in narcolepsy. Assay used: immunoSEQ multiplex PCR; TCRdb lists only in-frame clones, some missing. The table has around 1,500 clones, over 20% seen once. The antigens for these receptors are not known. The sample was cultured CD4+ T cells from cerebrospinal fluid. These receptors came from a human donor with narcolepsy. The CDR3 runs from the conserved cysteine through the conserved F or W. Each record gives: V gene, J gene, clone size, CDR3 length, D gene, CDR3 DNA, CDR3 protein. D genes are given only for firm matches. Part of the rows lack a size; the others show once, few, many or a class for expanded clones.

v_gene: TRBV5-3
j_gene: TRBJ1-2
abundance: few
len: 14
d_gene: .
CDR3nt: TGTGCCAGCAGCTTGACGGTCACAGGGCTTGGCTACACCTTC
CDR3aa: CASSLTVTGLGYTF

v_gene: TRBV6-7
j_gene: TRBJ2-5
abundance: .
len: 13
d_gene: .
CDR3nt: TGTGCCAGCAGCTTCTCGAGGAGTGAGACCCAGTACTTC
CDR3aa: CASSFSRSETQYF

v_gene: TRBV7-3
j_gene: TRBJ2-7
abundance: .
len: 14
d_gene: TRBD2
CDR3nt: TGTGCCAGCAGCTTGCTCGCGGGGGGGCGCGAGCAGTACTTC
CDR3aa: CASSLLAGGREQYF

v_gene: TRBV5-1
j_gene: TRBJ2-5
abundance: large
len: 16
d_gene: TRBD2
CDR3nt: TGCGCCAGCAGCCGGTGGTCCAGCGGGGAAGGAGAGACCCAGTACTTC
CDR3aa: CASSRWSSGEGETQYF

v_gene: TRBV5-7
j_gene: TRBJ1-4
abundance: few
len: 15
d_gene: TRBD1
CDR3nt: TGTGCCAGCAGCTTCCGGACAGGGGGCGGTGAAAAACTGTTTTTT
CDR3aa: CASSFRTGGGEKLFF

v_gene: TRBV7-8
j_gene: TRBJ2-1
abundance: .
len: 12
d_gene: .
CDR3nt: TGTGCCAGCAGCTTAGTGGGGAATGAGCAGTTCTTC
CDR3aa: CASSLVGNEQFF

v_gene: TRBV5-6
j_gene: TRBJ1-6
abundance: large
len: 15
d_gene: .
CDR3nt: TGTGCCAGCAGCTTGGCTCCCGGGGCGGGTTCACCCCTCCACTTT
CDR3aa: CASSLAPGAGSPLHF

v_gene: TRBV4-2
j_gene: TRBJ1-5
abundance: few
len: 15
d_gene: .
CDR3nt: TGTGCCAGCAGCCAAGAAAACACAGGGAATCAGCCCCAGCATTTT
CDR3aa: CASSQENTGNQPQHF

v_gene: TRBV5-8
j_gene: TRBJ1-6
abundance: few
len: 15
d_gene: .
CDR3nt: TGTGCCAGCAGCTTGGGTATAGGTAGCGGATCACCCCTCCACTTT
CDR3aa: CASSLGIGSGSPLHF

v_gene: TRBV11-1
j_gene: TRBJ2-1
abundance: .
len: 14
d_gene: .
CDR3nt: TGTGCCAGCAGCTTAGCGGGCAGGGTGGATGAGCAGTTCTTC
CDR3aa: CASSLAGRVDEQFF

v_gene: TRBV4-2
j_gene: TRBJ2-1
abundance: few
len: 15
d_gene: .
CDR3nt: TGTGCCAGCAGCTTGGAGGGGGGGGCTAGGTATGAGCAGTTCTTC
CDR3aa: CASSLEGGARYEQFF

v_gene: TRBV5-1
j_gene: TRBJ2-3
abundance: .
len: 16
d_gene: TRBD2
CDR3nt: TGCGCCAGCAGCTTCTCTAGCGGGGGGGCGCCAGATACGCAGTATTTT
CDR3aa: CASSFSSGGAPDTQYF

v_gene: TRBV6-1
j_gene: TRBJ2-7
abundance: few
len: 14
d_gene: .
CDR3nt: TGTGCCAGCAGTACACAAACCGGGCCCTACGAGCAGTACTTC
CDR3aa: CASSTQTGPYEQYF

v_gene: TRBV5-1
j_gene: TRBJ1-3
abundance: .
len: 16
d_gene: TRBD1
CDR3nt: TGCGCCAGCAGCCCCTCGACAGGGAGCTCTGGAAACACCATATATTTT
CDR3aa: CASSPSTGSSGNTIYF

v_gene: TRBV7-2
j_gene: TRBJ1-1
abundance: .
len: 14
d_gene: .
CDR3nt: TGTGCCAGCAGCCGCAATGGACCGCAGACTGAAGCTTTCTTT
CDR3aa: CASSRNGPQTEAFF